This T cell receptor beta chain was sequenced in a study of blood T cell repertoires in COVID-19. Study background: Specimens from acute and convalescent COVID-19 originated in the United States, Italy and Spain.

V lost 3 bases and J lost 5, with 8 bases in between. Per germline, CDR1 KGHSH and CDR2 LQKENI. The CDR3 totals 14 residues. In the original processing: Nucleated cell counts were estimated from reference gene primer amplification. The method was immunoSEQ multiplex PCR; TCRdb's version includes in-frame clones alone and lacks a portion of them. V, J and clone size are those of that table, while D and trimming were read from the DNA. The sample includes approximately 500,000 clones, approximately 91% of them seen just once. The sample taken for sequencing was peripheral blood. The chain uses TRBV18 and TRBJ1-6, with D maybe TRBD1 (5 bases). This TCR was recovered from a woman aged 45-59 years with COVID-19, enrolled during active disease. The CDR3 sequence is CASSPRGDNSPLHF. CDR3 bases: TGTGCCAGCTCACCTCGGGGGGATAATTCACCCCTCCACTTT.